The clone carrying this TCR beta chain was picked up a small number of times. Other DNA sequences within the sample encode an identical CDR3. Germline loops: CDR1 SGHRS, CDR2 YFSETQ. The V and J ends lost 2 bases and 2 bases respectively, with 6 bases between them. The CDR3 covers 13 residues. These data belong to a study of blood T cell repertoires in COVID-19. On the study more broadly: The samples span acute and convalescent COVID-19 from the United States, Italy and Spain. From T cells, B-cell-depleted T cells, or PBMCs came the material, which was cDNA or gDNA.

The authors' processing: Amplification with reference gene primers provided the estimates of nucleated cell counts. Method: immunoSEQ multiplex PCR; TCRdb's copy keeps in-frame clones and lacks some. The V and J calls and the clone size are those of that table, but D and trimming were determined from the DNA. This sample carries 25,000 to 35,000 clones, just over 90% of them seen once, and the ten largest clones take over 2%. The clonotype comes from a man aged 50-59 years with active COVID-19. The source material was peripheral blood. The V gene is TRBV5-1, the J gene TRBJ2-3; a possible D gene is TRBD2 (5 bases). The CDR3 here is CASSFRDTDTQYF. The CDR3 DNA is TGCGCCAGCAGCTTCCGGGACACAGATACGCAGTATTTT.